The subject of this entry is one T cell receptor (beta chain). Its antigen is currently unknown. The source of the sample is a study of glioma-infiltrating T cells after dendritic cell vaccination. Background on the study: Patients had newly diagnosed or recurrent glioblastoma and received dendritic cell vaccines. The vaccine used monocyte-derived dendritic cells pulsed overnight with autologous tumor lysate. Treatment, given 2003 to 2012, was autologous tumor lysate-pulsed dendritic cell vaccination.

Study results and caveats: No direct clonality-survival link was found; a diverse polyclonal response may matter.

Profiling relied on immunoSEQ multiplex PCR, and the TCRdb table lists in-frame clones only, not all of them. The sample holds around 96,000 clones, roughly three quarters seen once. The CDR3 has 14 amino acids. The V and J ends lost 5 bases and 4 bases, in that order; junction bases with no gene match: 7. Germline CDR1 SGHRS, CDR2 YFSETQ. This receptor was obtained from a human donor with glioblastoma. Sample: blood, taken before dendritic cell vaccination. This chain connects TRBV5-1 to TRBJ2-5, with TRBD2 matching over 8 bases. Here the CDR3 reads CASSLRLAGETQYF. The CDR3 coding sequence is TGCGCCAGCAGTCTGAGGCTAGCGGGAGAGACCCAGTACTTC.